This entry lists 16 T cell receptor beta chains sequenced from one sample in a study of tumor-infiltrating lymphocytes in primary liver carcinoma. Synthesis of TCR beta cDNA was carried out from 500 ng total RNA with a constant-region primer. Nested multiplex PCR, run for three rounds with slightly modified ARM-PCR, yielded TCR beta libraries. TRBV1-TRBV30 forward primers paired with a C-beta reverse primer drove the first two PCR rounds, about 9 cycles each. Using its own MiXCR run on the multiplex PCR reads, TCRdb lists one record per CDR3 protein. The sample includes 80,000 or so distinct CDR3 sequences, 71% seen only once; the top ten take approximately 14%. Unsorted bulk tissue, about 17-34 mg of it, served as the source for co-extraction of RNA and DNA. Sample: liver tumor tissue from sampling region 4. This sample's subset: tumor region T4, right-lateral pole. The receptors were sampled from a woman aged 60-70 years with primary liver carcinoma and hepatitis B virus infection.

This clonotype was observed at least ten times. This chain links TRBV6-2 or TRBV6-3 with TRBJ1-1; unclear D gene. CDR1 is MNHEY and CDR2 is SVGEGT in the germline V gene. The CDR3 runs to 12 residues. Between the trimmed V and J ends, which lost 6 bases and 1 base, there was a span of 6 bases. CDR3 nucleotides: TGTGCCAGCAGAGAAGGGAACACTGAAGCTTTCTTT. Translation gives CASREGNTEAFF.

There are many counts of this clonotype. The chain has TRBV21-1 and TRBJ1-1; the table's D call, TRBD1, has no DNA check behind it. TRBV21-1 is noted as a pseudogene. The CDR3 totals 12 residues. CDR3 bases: TGTGCCAGCACCCCGGGGGGCAGGGATGCTTTCTTT. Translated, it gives CASTPGGRDAFF.

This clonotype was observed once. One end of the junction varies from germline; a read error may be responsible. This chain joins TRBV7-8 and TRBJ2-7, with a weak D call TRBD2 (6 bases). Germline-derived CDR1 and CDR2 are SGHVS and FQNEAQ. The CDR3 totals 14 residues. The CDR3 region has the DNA TGTGCCAGCAACTTAGCGCCGGGACTCTACGGGCAGTACTTC. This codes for CASNLAPGLYGQYF.

CDR3 nucleotide sequence: TGCGCCAACAGTCACAGCGGGAGGTCCGAAACGCAGTATTTT. Translation: CANSHSGRSETQYF. The chain carries TRBV5-1 and TRBJ2-3; 9 bases fit TRBD2. The CDR3 covers 14 residues. Germline V gene lookup returns CDR1 SGHRS and CDR2 YFSETQ. The V and J ends lost 9 bases and 9 bases, in that order; junction bases with no gene match: 14.

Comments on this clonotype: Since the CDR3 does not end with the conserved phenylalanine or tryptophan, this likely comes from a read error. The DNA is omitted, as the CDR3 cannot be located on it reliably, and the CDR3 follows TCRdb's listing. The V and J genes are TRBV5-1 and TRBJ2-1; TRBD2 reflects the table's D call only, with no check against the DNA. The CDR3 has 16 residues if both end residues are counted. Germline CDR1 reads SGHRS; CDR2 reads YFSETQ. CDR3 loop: CASGGGEGYTYNEQVI.

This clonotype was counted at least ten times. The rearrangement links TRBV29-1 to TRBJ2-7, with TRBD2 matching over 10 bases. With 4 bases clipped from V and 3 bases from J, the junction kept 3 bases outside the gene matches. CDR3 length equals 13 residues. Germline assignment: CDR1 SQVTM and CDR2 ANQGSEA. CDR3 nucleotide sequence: TGCAGCGTTGCTAGCGGGAGTCTCTACGAGCAGTACTTC. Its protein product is CSVASGSLYEQYF.

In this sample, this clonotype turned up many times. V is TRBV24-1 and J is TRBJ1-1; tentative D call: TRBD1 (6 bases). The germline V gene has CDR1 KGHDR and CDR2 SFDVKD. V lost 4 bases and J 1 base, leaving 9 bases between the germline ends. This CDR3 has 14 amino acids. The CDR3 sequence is CATSDLTGNTEAFF. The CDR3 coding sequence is TGTGCCACCAGTGACTTGACAGGGAACACTGAAGCTTTCTTT.

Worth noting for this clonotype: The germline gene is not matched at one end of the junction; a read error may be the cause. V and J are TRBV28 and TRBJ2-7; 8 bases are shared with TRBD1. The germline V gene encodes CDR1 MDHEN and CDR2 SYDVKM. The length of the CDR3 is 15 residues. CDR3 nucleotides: TGTGCCAGCAGTCCAGGGGGCGCCACTTCCTACGAGCAGTACTTT. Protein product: CASSPGGATSYEQYF.

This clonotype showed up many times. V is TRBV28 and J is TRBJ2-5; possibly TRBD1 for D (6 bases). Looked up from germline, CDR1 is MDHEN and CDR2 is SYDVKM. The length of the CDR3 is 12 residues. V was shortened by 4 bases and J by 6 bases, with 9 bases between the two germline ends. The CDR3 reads CASSSGEQTQYF. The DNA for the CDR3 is TGTGCCAGCAGTTCAGGGGAACAGACCCAGTACTTC.

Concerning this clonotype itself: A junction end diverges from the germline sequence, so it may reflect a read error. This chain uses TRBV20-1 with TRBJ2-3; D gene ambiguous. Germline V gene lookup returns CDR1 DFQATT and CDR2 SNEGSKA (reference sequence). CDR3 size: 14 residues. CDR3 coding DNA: TGCAGTGTTAGGTGGCTCGTACTCCCAGATACGCAGTATTTC. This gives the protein CSVRWLVLPDTQYF.

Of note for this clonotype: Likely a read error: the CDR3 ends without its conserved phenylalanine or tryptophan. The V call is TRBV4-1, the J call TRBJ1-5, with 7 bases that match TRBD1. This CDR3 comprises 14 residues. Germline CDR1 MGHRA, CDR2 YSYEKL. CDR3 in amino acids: CASSLQGQGQPQHL. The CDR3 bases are TGCGCTAGCAGCCTACAGGGGCAGGGACAGCCCCAGCATCTT.

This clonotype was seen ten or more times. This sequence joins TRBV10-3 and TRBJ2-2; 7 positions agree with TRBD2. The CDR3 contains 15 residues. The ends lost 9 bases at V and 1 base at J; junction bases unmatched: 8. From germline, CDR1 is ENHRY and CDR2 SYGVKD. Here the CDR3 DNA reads TGTGCCATACCTCGGCTAGCGGAGAACACCGGGGAGCTGTTTTTT. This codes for CAIPRLAENTGELFF.

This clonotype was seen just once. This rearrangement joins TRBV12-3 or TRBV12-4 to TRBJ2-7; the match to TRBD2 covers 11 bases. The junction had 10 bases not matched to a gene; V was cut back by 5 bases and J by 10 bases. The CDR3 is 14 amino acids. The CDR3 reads CASSRQLAGVKQYF. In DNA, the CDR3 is TGTGCCAGCAGTAGACAACTAGCGGGAGTCAAACAGTACTTC.

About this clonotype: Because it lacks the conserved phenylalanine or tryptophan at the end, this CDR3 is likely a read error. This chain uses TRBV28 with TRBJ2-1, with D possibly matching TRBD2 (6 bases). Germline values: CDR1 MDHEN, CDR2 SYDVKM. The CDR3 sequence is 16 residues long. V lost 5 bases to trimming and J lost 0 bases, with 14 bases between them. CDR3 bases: TGTGCCAGCAGTGCCGGCGGGACCCACTCCTACAATGAGCAGTTCCTC. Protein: CASSAGGTHSYNEQFL.

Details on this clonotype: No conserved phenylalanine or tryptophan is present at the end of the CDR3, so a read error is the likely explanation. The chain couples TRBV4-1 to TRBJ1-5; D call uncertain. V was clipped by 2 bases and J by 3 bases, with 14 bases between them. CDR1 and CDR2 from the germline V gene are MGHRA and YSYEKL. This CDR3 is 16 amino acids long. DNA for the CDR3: TGCGCCAGCAGCCAAATAGGTGGGAAGTCCAATCAGCCCCAGCATTCT. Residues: CASSQIGGKSNQPQHS.

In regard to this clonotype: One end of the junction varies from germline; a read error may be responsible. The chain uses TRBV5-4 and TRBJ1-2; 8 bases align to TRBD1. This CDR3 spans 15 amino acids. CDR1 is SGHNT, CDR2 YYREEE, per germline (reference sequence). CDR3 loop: CASSQPTGGDYDYTF. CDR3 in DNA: TGTGCCAGCAGCCAACCCACAGGGGGGGACTATGACTACACCTTC.